The subject of this entry is one T cell receptor beta chain. Profiling relied on immunoSEQ multiplex PCR, and the TCRdb table lists in-frame clones only, not all of them. The repertoire holds 110,000 or so clones, with under 95% as singletons. Germline V gene sequence: CDR1 SGHTA, CDR2 FQGNSA. This CDR3 is built from 15 residues. Trimming took 3 bases from V and 0 from J, leaving 9 bases between them. This sample stems from a study of brain T cells in children with intractable seizures. Only cases whose brain tissue showed the highest T cell transcript signatures were sequenced. The chain couples TRBV7-2 to TRBJ1-5, with D possibly being TRBD1 (6 bases). The sequencing used peripheral blood, collected at surgery. The sequence was obtained from a boy less than two years old with hemimegalencephaly and intractable seizures. This CDR3 reads CASSFQGLSNQPQHF. CDR3 in DNA: TGTGCCAGCAGCTTCCAGGGGCTTAGCAATCAGCCCCAGCATTTT.